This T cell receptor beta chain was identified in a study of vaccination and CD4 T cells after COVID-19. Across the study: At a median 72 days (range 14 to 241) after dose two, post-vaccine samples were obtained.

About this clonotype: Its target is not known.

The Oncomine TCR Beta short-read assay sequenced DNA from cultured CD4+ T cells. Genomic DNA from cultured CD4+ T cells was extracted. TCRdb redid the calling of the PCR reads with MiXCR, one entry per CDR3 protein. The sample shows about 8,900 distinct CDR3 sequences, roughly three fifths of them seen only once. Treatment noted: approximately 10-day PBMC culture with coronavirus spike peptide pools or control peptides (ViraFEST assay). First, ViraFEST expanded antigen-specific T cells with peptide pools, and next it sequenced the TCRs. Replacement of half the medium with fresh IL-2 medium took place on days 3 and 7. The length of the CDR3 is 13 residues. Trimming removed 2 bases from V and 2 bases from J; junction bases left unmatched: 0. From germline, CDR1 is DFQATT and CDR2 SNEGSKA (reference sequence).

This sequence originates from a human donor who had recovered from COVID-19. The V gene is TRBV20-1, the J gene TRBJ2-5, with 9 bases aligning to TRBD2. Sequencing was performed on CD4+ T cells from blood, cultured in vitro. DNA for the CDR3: TGCAGTGCTAGACTAGCGGGACAAGAGACCCAGTACTTC. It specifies CSARLAGQETQYF.